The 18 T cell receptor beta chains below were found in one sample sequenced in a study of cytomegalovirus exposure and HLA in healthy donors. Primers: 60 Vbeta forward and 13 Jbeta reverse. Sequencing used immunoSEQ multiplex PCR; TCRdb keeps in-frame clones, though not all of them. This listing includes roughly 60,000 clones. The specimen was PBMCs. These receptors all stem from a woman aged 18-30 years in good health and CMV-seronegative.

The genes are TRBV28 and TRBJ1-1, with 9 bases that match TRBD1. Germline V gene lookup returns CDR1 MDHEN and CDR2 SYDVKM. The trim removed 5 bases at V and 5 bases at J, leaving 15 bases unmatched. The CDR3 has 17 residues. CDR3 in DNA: TGTGCCAGCAGTCCAGCAATACAGGGGGCGAGTCGGACTGAAGCTTTCTTT. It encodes CASSPAIQGASRTEAFF.

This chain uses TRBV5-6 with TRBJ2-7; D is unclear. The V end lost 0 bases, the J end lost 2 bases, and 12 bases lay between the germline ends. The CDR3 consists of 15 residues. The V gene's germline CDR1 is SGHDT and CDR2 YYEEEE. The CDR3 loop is CASSLGFLGPYEQYF. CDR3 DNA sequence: TGTGCCAGCAGCTTGGGGTTTTTGGGCCCCTACGAGCAGTACTTC.

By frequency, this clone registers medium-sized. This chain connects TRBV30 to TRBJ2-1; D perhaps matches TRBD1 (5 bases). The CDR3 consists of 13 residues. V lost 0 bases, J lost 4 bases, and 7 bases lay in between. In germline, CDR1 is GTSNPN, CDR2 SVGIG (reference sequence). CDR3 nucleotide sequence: TGTGCCTGGAGTGTAGGGGATTACAATGAGCAGTTCTTC. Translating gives CAWSVGDYNEQFF.

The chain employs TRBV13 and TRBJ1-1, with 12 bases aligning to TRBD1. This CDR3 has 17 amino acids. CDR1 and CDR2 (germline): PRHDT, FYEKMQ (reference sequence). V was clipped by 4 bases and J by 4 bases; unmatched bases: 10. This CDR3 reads CASSSAGTGGAGTEAFF. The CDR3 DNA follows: TGTGCCAGCAGCTCGGCCGGGACAGGGGGCGCGGGCACTGAAGCTTTCTTT.

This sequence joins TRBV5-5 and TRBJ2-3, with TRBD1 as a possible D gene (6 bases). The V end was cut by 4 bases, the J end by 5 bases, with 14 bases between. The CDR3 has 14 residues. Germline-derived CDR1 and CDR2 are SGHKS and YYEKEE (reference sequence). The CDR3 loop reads CASSTGMTQDTQYF. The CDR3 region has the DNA TGTGCCAGCAGCACAGGGATGACCCAAGATACGCAGTATTTT.

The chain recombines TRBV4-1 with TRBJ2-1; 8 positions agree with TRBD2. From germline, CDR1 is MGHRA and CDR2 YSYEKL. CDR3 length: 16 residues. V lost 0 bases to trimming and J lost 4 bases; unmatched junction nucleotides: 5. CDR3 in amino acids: CASSQDALAEYNEQFF. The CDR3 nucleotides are TGCGCCAGCAGCCAAGACGCACTAGCGGAGTACAATGAGCAGTTCTTC.

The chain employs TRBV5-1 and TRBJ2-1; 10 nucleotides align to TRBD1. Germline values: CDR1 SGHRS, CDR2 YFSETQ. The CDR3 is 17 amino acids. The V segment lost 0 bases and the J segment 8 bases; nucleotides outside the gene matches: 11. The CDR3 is CASSLARTGQGEDEQFF. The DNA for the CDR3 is TGCGCCAGCAGCTTGGCAAGGACAGGACAGGGGGAGGATGAGCAGTTCTTC.

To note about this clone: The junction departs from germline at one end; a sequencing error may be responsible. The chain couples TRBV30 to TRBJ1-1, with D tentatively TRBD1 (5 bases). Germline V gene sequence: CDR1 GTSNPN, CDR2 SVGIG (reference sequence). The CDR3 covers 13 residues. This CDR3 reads CAWSFREGTEDFF. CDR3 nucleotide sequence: TGTGCCTGGAGTTTCAGGGAGGGCACTGAAGATTTCTTT.

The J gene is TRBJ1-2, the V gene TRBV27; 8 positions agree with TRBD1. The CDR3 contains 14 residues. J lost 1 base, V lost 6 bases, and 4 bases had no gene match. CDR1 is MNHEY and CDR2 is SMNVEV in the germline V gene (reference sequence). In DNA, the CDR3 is TGTGCCAGCAGCAACAGGGGGAATAACTATGGCTACACCTTC. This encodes CASSNRGNNYGYTF.

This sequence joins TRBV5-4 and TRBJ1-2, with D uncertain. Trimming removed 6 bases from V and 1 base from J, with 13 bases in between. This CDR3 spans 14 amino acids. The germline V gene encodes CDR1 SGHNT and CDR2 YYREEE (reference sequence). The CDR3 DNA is TGTGCCAGCACCCGGGATGGGGTTAACTATGGCTACACCTTC. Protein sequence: CASTRDGVNYGYTF.

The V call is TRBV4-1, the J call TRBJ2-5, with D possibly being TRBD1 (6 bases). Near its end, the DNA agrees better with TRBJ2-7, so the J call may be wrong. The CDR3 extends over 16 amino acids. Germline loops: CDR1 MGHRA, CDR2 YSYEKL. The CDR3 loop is CASSQDPQGSIYEQYF. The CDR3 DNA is TGCGCCAGCAGCCAAGATCCACAGGGAAGTATTTACGAGCAGTACTTC.

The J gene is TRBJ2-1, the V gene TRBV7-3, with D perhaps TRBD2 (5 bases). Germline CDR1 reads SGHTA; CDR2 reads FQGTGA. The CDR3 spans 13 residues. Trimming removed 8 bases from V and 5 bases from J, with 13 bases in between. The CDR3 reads CASGIAPNNEQFF. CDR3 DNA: TGTGCCAGCGGAATAGCGCCGAACAATGAGCAGTTCTTC.

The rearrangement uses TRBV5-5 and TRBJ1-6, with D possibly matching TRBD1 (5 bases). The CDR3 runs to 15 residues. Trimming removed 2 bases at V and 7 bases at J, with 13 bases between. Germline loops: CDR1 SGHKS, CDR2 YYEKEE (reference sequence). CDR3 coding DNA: TGTGCCAGCAGCTTAGAAGGACATCGAAATTCACCCCTCCACTTT. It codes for CASSLEGHRNSPLHF.

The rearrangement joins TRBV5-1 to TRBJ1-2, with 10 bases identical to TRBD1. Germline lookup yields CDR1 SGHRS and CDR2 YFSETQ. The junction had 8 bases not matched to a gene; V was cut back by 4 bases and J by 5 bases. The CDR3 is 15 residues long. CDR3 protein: CASSPGQGVGYGYTF. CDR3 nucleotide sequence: TGCGCCAGCAGCCCTGGACAGGGGGTAGGGTATGGCTACACCTTC.

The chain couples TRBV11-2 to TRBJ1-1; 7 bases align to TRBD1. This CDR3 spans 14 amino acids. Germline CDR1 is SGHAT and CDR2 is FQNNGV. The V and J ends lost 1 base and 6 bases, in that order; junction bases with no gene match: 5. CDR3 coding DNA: TGTGCCAGCAGCTTAGCCAGGGGGGATGCTGAAGCTTTCTTT. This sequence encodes CASSLARGDAEAFF.

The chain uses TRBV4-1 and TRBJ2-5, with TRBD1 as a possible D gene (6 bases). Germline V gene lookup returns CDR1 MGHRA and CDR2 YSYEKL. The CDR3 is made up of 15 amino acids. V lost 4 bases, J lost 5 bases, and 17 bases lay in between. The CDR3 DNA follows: TGCGCCAGCAGCCTCGACAAACAGGGAAGGGAGACCCAGTACTTC. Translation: CASSLDKQGRETQYF.

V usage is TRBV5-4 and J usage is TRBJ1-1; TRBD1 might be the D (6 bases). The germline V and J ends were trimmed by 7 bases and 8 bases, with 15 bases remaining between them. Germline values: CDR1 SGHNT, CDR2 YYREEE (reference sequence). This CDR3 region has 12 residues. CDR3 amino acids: CASHLQRGEAFF. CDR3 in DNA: TGTGCCAGCCACCTCCAAAGGGGGGAAGCTTTCTTT.

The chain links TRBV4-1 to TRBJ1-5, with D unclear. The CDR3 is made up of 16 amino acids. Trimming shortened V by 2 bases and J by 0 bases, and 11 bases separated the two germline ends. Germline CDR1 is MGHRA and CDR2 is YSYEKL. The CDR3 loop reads CASSQHKYNSNQPQHF. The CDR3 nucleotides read TGCGCCAGCAGCCAACATAAGTACAATAGCAATCAGCCCCAGCATTTT.